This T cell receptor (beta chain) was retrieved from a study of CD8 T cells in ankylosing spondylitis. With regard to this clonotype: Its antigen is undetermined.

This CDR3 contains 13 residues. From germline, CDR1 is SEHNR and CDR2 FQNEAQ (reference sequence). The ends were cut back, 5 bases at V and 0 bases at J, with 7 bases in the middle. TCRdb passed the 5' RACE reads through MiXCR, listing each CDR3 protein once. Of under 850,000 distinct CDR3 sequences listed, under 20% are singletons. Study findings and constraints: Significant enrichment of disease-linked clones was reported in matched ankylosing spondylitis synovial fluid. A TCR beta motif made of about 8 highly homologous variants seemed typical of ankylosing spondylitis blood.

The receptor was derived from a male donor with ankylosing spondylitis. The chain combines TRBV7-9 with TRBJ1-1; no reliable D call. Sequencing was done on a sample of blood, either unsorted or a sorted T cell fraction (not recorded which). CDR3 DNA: TGTGCCAGCAGCATTAAGATGAACACTGAAGCTTTCTTT. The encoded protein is CASSIKMNTEAFF.